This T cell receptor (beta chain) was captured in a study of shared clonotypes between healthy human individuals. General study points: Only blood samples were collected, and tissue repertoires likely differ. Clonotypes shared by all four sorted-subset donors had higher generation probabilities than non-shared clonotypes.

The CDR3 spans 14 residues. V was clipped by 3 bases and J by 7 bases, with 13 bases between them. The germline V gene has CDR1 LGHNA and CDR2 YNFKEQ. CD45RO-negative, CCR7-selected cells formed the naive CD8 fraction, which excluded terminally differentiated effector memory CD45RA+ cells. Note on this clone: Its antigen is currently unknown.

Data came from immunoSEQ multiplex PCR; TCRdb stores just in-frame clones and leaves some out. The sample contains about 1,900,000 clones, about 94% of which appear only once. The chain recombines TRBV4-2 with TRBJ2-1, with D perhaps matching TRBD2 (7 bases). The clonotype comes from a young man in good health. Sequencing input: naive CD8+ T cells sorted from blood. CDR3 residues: CASSQRGPENEQFF. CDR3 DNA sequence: TGTGCCAGCAGCCAGCGGGGGCCAGAGAATGAGCAGTTCTTC.